This TCR beta chain was captured in a study of blood T cells in healthy people across ages. Study-level findings and limits: Donor CMV infection status was unknown, possibly confounding age-related changes in expanded clonotypes.

Each sample yielded at least 6.5 million isolated PBMCs. The sample holds a few counts of this clonotype. Its antigen is as yet unknown. One junction end disagrees with the germline gene, perhaps due to a read error. CDR1 and CDR2 from the germline V gene are WNHNN and SYGVQD (reference sequence). The CDR3 consists of 11 residues. A second PCR of about 6 to 12 cycles used a sample-barcoded 5' primer and a J-beta primer mix. Through a template-switch adaptor with 12 random nucleotides, each cDNA molecule received a tag. In TCRdb, the 5' RACE reads were re-called with MiXCR into one record per CDR3 protein. This table holds almost 1 million distinct CDR3 sequences, roughly half found once.

The chain employs TRBV10-1 and TRBJ2-3; D call uncertain. This receptor was obtained from an older woman in good health. Sequenced sample: blood. The CDR3 is CASGDTDTQYF. As DNA, the CDR3 is TGCGCCAGCGGTGACACAGATACGCAGTATTTT.